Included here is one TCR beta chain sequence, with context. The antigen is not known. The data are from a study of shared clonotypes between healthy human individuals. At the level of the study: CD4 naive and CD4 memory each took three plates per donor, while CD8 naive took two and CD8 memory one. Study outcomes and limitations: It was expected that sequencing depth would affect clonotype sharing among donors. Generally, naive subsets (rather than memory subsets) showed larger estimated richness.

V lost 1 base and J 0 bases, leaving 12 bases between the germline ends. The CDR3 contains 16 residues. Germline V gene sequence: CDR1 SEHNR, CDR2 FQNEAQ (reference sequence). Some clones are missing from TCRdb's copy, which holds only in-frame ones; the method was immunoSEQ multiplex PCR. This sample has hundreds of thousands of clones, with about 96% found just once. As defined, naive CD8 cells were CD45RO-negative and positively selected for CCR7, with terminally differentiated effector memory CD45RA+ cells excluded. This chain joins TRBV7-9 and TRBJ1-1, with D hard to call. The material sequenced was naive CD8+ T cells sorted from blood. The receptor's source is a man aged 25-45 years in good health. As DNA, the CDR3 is TGTGCCAGCAGCTTAGGTGTTTCCGAAATGAACACTGAAGCTTTCTTT. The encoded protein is CASSLGVSEMNTEAFF.